This entry is about one T cell receptor beta chain. Its specificity is not known. This specimen belongs to a study of cytomegalovirus exposure and HLA in healthy donors. Repertoires were generated with immunoSEQ multiplex PCR, while TCRdb's copy carries only in-frame clones and drops some. The data show 160,000 or so clones, with roughly 89% seen just once and more than 1.3% held by the top ten. Findings and caveats of the study: High specificity and sensitivity for cytomegalovirus status were reported for the classifier. The study listed roughly 150 cytomegalovirus-associated TCR beta chains.

Germline values: CDR1 LGHNA, CDR2 YSLEER. This CDR3 region has 14 residues. Trimming took off 5 bases at V and 0 bases at J, with 11 bases between the two ends. The TCR comes from a woman in her 30s in good health and CMV-seronegative. Sequencing was performed on PBMCs. The V and J genes are TRBV4-3 and TRBJ2-7, with D possibly matching TRBD1 (5 bases). The CDR3 reads CASSVQDNSYEQYF. The CDR3 DNA is TGCGCCAGCAGCGTACAGGACAACTCCTACGAGCAGTACTTC.